The rows below give T cell receptor beta chains drawn from one sample of a study of blood T cell repertoires in COVID-19. Method: immunoSEQ multiplex PCR; TCRdb's copy keeps in-frame clones and lacks some. This table has about 260,000 clones, around 87% appearing once. The sample taken for sequencing was peripheral blood. These receptors were taken from a woman aged 50 to 65 with acute or convalescent COVID-19. Each CDR3 is given with its conserved first and last residue. The D gene is left open where the match is weak. Clone size is stated in some rows and not others, as once, few, many or a class when expanded.

v_call	d_call	clone_size	j_call	cdr3_length	cdr3_nt	cdr3_aa
TRBV25-1	TRBD2	.	TRBJ2-1	17	TGTGCCAGCAGTGAGACCGGACTAGCGGATGCCTACAATGAGCAGTTCTTC	CASSETGLADAYNEQFF
TRBV21-1	.	.	TRBJ1-2	17	TGTGCCAGCAGCAACCAGGGATCTGAGAGCCGAAACTATGGCTACACCTTC	CASSNQGSESRNYGYTF
TRBV28	.	.	TRBJ2-1	15	TGTGCCAGCAGTCCCCCCGGTACGTTAAAAAATGAGCAGTTCTTC	CASSPPGTLKNEQFF
TRBV4-3	.	.	TRBJ1-5	14	TGCGCCAGCAGCCCGACAATATCGGATCAGCCCCAGCATTTT	CASSPTISDQPQHF
TRBV11-2	TRBD1	.	TRBJ2-1	13	TGTGCCAGCCTACGGACAGGGGCGTTTGAGCAGTTCTTC	CASLRTGAFEQFF
TRBV30	.	.	TRBJ1-5	13	TGTGCCTGGAGTAGGCAGGGCACTCAGCCCCAGCATTTT	CAWSRQGTQPQHF
TRBV5-1	TRBD2	.	TRBJ2-5	16	TGCGCCAGCAGCTGGGGGACTAGCGGGGCCCAAGAGACCCAGTACTTC	CASSWGTSGAQETQYF
TRBV9	.	.	TRBJ1-3	19	TGTGCCAGCAGCCCCGGGTGGTGGGGCAGATCAACGACTGGAAACACCATATATTTT	CASSPGWWGRSTTGNTIYF
TRBV30	TRBD1	.	TRBJ1-1	15	TGTGCCTGGACCTCCACGGACAGGGGTAACACTGAAGCTTTCTTT	CAWTSTDRGNTEAFF
TRBV7-9	.	few	TRBJ2-7	14	TGTGCCAGCAAGCCGGGGGAGCTGTCTTACGAGCAGTACTTC	CASKPGELSYEQYF
TRBV6-2/TRBV6-3	TRBD1	.	TRBJ1-3	17	TGTGCCAGCAGTTATGTGGGACAGGAATACTCTGGAAACACCATATATTTT	CASSYVGQEYSGNTIYF
TRBV7-8	.	.	TRBJ1-2	13	TGTGCCAGCAGCAGAGAGAGAGAGGATGGCTACACCTTC	CASSREREDGYTF
TRBV7-2	.	.	TRBJ2-4	13	TGTGCCAGCAGCTTAGATCGCGAAAACATTCAGTACTTC	CASSLDRENIQYF
TRBV9	TRBD1	.	TRBJ2-3	14	TGTGCCTCGGTTCGGGGACAGGGCGCAGATACGCAGTATTTT	CASVRGQGADTQYF
TRBV27	.	.	TRBJ1-1	15	TGTGCCAGCAGTTTACTTGGACTAGGGAACACTGAAGCTTTCTTT	CASSLLGLGNTEAFF
TRBV2	TRBD1	once	TRBJ1-5	14	TGTGCCAGCAGTGTCTACAGGGGCACTCAGCCCCAGCATTTT	CASSVYRGTQPQHF
TRBV19	.	.	TRBJ1-1	15	TGTGCCAGTAGTGTCTCCCGGGGTTTGAACACTGAAGCTTTCTTT	CASSVSRGLNTEAFF
TRBV28	TRBD1	once	TRBJ1-6	14	TGTGCCAGCAGCTCGGGGACAGGGGGTTCACCCCTCCACTTT	CASSSGTGGSPLHF
TRBV5-4	TRBD1	once	TRBJ2-1	15	TGTGCCAGCAGCCCCGGACAGGGGGCATACAATGAGCAGTTCTTC	CASSPGQGAYNEQFF
TRBV6-5	TRBD1	once	TRBJ1-6	14	TGTGCCAGCACCCCTCGACAGGGGAGTTCACCCCTCCACTTT	CASTPRQGSSPLHF
TRBV7-2	TRBD1	.	TRBJ1-6	15	TGTGCCAGCAGCTTAGTAGCAGGGGGGAATTCACCCCTCCACTTT	CASSLVAGGNSPLHF
TRBV27	.	.	TRBJ2-7	15	TGTGCCAGCAGCTCTTTGAGCGACAGATCCTACGAGCAGTACTTC	CASSSLSDRSYEQYF
TRBV6-1	.	.	TRBJ1-3	13	TGTGCCAGCAGTGAAGAAGCGAGAAACACCATATATTTT	CASSEEARNTIYF
TRBV2	TRBD1	few	TRBJ2-3	18	TGTGCCAGCAGGCCTAAGGCCCCCGGGACAGGGATCCCAGATACGCAGTATTTT	CASRPKAPGTGIPDTQYF
TRBV28	TRBD1	once	TRBJ2-6	17	TGTGCCAGCAGTTTAAGACAGGGTACGTCTGGGGCCAACGTCCTGACTTTC	CASSLRQGTSGANVLTF
TRBV7-8	.	.	TRBJ2-7	14	TGTGCCAGCAGCTTAGAAGCGAAATCCTACGAGCAGTACTTC	CASSLEAKSYEQYF
TRBV7-2	.	.	TRBJ1-5	14	TGTGCCAGCAGCTCCCAGGGTAGCAATCAGCCCCAGCATTTT	CASSSQGSNQPQHF
TRBV5-5	TRBD1	.	TRBJ1-6	14	TGTGCCAGCAGCTGGGGGACAGCGAATTCACCCCTCCACTTT	CASSWGTANSPLHF
TRBV19	.	.	TRBJ2-6	17	TGTGCCAGTAGCCGGGTCACTTCCACCTCTGGGGCCAACGTCCTGACTTTC	CASSRVTSTSGANVLTF
TRBV5-5	.	.	TRBJ1-5	15	TGTGCCAGCAGCCAAACAGGGCTAGGAAATCAGCCCCAGCATTTT	CASSQTGLGNQPQHF
TRBV5-1	TRBD2	.	TRBJ2-2	16	TGCGCCAGCAGCCAAATTACTAGCGGGGGGACCGGGGAGCTGTTTTTT	CASSQITSGGTGELFF
TRBV29-1	.	.	TRBJ1-4	12	TGCAGCGTGCAGGGTGCCAATGAAAAACTGTTTTTT	CSVQGANEKLFF
TRBV24-1	.	.	TRBJ2-3	15	TGTGCCACCAGTGATTTGGAGGGTCCCGCAGATACGCAGTATTTT	CATSDLEGPADTQYF
TRBV29-1	TRBD2	.	TRBJ2-7	15	TGCAGCGTTGAGCAGGTTAGCGGGAGGGCTTACGAGCAGTACTTC	CSVEQVSGRAYEQYF
TRBV18	.	.	TRBJ1-6	15	TGTGCCAGCTCACCCCAGACAGCTTATAATTCACCCCTCCACTTT	CASSPQTAYNSPLHF